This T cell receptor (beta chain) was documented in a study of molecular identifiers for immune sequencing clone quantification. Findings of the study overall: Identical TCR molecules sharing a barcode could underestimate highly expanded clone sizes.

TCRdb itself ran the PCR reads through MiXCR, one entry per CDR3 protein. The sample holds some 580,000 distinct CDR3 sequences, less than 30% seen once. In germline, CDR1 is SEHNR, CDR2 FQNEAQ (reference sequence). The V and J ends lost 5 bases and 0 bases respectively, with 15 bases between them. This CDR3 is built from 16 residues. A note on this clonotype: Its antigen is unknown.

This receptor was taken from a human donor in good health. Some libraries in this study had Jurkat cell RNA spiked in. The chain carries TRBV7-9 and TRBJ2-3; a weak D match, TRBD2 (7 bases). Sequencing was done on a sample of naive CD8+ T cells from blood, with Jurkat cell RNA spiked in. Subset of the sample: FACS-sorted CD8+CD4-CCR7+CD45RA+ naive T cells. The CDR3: CASSTGGAPSTDTQYF. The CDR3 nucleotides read TGTGCCAGCAGCACTGGGGGGGCCCCTAGCACAGATACGCAGTATTTT.